Below, 12 T cell receptor beta chains from the same sample are listed, as sequenced in a study of shared clonotypes between healthy human individuals. TCRdb's table, derived via immunoSEQ multiplex PCR, lists solely in-frame clones and lacks some. The data show millions of clones, roughly nine tenths seen once. Sequenced sample: naive CD4+ T cells sorted from blood. The subset is: CD45RA+ positively selected. The receptors here all came from a man younger than 35 in good health.

The chain uses TRBV6-6 and TRBJ1-2; TRBD1 might be the D (6 bases). The CDR3 sequence is 13 residues long. Trimming removed 6 bases from V and 2 bases from J, with 10 bases in between. Germline V CDR1 and CDR2: MNHNY, SVGAGI (reference sequence). CDR3 nucleotides: TGTGCCAGCAGCACCGGACAGAACTATGGCTACACCTTC. Translating it yields CASSTGQNYGYTF.

This chain joins TRBV14 and TRBJ2-7, with D perhaps TRBD2 (6 bases). The V gene lost 4 bases and the J gene lost 1 base, with 14 bases spanning the gap. The germline V gene has CDR1 SGHDN and CDR2 FVKESK. CDR3 length: 15 residues. CDR3 nucleotides: TGTGCCAGCAGCCCTTTGGGGGGATCATCCTACGAGCAGTACTTC. Residues: CASSPLGGSSYEQYF.

The V and J genes are TRBV9 and TRBJ1-6; no reliable D call. This CDR3 comprises 14 residues. Germline V CDR1 and CDR2: SGDLS, YYNGEE. V was cut by 1 base and J by 3 bases, with 5 bases left in between. The CDR3 DNA sequence: TGTGCCAGCAGCGTATCAGGCTATAATTCACCCCTCCACTTT. Protein sequence: CASSVSGYNSPLHF.

The gene calls are TRBV7-9 and TRBJ2-6; D unresolved. CDR1 and CDR2 (germline): SEHNR, FQNEAQ (reference sequence). CDR3 length: 14 residues. V dropped 4 bases and J dropped 4 bases, with 8 bases sitting between them. For the CDR3, the DNA is TGTGCCAGCAGCTCCGGACCGGGGGCCAACGTCCTGACTTTC. Its protein is CASSSGPGANVLTF.

This clone appeared a single time. The chain carries TRBV7-9 and TRBJ1-4; D is unresolved. Germline V gives CDR1 SEHNR, CDR2 FQNEAQ (reference sequence). The CDR3 loop spans 15 amino acids. Trimming stripped 2 bases from V and 5 bases from J, with 12 bases between. CDR3 coding DNA: TGTGCCAGCAGCTTACTGCCGGCGGGGAATGAAAAACTGTTTTTT. It encodes CASSLLPAGNEKLFF.

The chain uses TRBV4-3 and TRBJ2-7; TRBD2 matches at 14 bases. Germline CDR1 reads LGHNA; CDR2 reads YSLEER. This CDR3 contains 17 residues. With 1 base clipped from V and 4 bases from J, the junction kept 6 bases outside the gene matches. In DNA, the CDR3 is TGCGCCAGCAGCCAAGGAGGACTAGCGGGAGGTCATTACGAGCAGTACTTC. Translation: CASSQGGLAGGHYEQYF.

This sequence joins TRBV7-2 and TRBJ2-5; TRBD2 matches at 16 bases. CDR3 length equals 15 residues. The germline V gene has CDR1 SGHTA and CDR2 FQGNSA. V gave up 4 bases and J gave up 8 bases; unmatched junction bases: 4. CDR3 nucleotides: TGTGCCAGCAGCTCGGGACTAGCGGGAGGGGGAACCCAGTACTTC. It yields the protein CASSSGLAGGGTQYF.

The chain joins TRBV27 to TRBJ1-5, with D perhaps TRBD1 (5 bases). In germline, CDR1 is MNHEY, CDR2 SMNVEV (reference sequence). The CDR3 contains 16 residues. Trimming left V 2 bases short and J 2 bases short, with 13 bases between. Here the CDR3 DNA reads TGTGCCAGCAGTTTAAGGGGTTGGTTAGGCAATCAGCCCCAGCATTTT. Its protein product is CASSLRGWLGNQPQHF.

The V gene is TRBV19, the J gene TRBJ1-3; D not resolved. Germline-derived CDR1 and CDR2 are LNHDA and SQIVND (reference sequence). CDR3 length equals 15 residues. Trimming removed 11 bases from V and 4 bases from J, with 21 bases in between. The CDR3 nucleotides are TGTGCCTCCACCCGGGGTAGCTTGCAGGGAAACACCATATATTTT. Protein sequence: CASTRGSLQGNTIYF. Using reference TRBV19 and TRBJ1-3 for the parts outside the CDR3, the full variable domain is DGGITQSPKYLFRKEGQNVTLSCEQNLNHDAMYWYRQDPGQGLRLIYYSQIVNDFQKGDIAEGYSVSREKKESFPLTVTSAQKNPTAFYLCASTRGSLQGNTIYFGEGSWLTVV.

The rearrangement uses TRBV29-1 and TRBJ1-1; unclear D gene. Germline V gives CDR1 SQVTM, CDR2 ANQGSEA. The length of the CDR3 is 14 residues. V lost 6 bases to trimming and J lost 7 bases, with 21 bases between them. CDR3 bases: TGCAGCGTCCACCCCCCCCTTCGGGCCCTTGAAGCTTTCTTT. Its translation is CSVHPPLRALEAFF.

V gene TRBV5-1 combines with J gene TRBJ2-5; D unresolved. Germline lookup yields CDR1 SGHRS and CDR2 YFSETQ. The germline V and J ends were trimmed by 1 base and 1 base, with 8 bases remaining between them. CDR3 length equals 14 residues. In DNA, the CDR3 is TGCGCCAGCAGCTTGACTTCAGTCCAAGAGACCCAGTACTTC. Translation gives CASSLTSVQETQYF. Full variable domain (remainder filled in from reference TRBV5-1 and TRBJ2-5): KAGVTQTPRYLIKTRGQQVTLSCSPISGHRSVSWYQQTPGQGLQFLFEYFSETQRNKGNFPGRFSGRQFSNSRSEMNVSTLELGDSALYLCASSLTSVQETQYFGPGTRLLVL.

The chain recombines TRBV6-5 with TRBJ1-5, with TRBD1 matching over 7 bases. The germline V gene has CDR1 MNHEY and CDR2 SVGAGI. This CDR3 region has 14 residues. The V gene end was trimmed by 5 bases and the J gene end by 4 bases; junction bases not matched to a gene: 5. The CDR3 region has the DNA TGTGCCAGCAGTCGACAGGGACGGAATCAGCCCCAGCATTTT. This encodes CASSRQGRNQPQHF.